The rows below give T cell receptor beta chains drawn from one sample of a study of cytomegalovirus exposure and HLA in healthy donors. Profiled with immunoSEQ multiplex PCR; TCRdb holds only in-frame clones, not every one. The table shows approximately 130,000 clones, with roughly four fifths occurring only once. The sample taken for sequencing was PBMCs. The origin of the receptors is a man aged 25 to 45 in good health and CMV-seronegative. CDR3s include the opening cysteine and the closing phenylalanine or tryptophan. The order of the fields is clone size, D gene, V gene, J gene, CDR3 protein, CDR3 DNA. A D gene is named only where the DNA matches it firmly. Clone size is shown for a subset of rows, as once, few, many or a class of expanded clone.

clone size: NA; D gene: NA; V gene: TRBV6-5; J gene: TRBJ2-2; CDR3 protein: CASSSRPGTGELFF; CDR3 DNA: TGTGCCAGCAGCTCTCGGCCGGGTACCGGGGAGCTGTTTTTT
clone size: few; D gene: NA; V gene: TRBV2; J gene: TRBJ1-4; CDR3 protein: CASSGYGATNEKLFF; CDR3 DNA: TGTGCCAGCAGTGGGTACGGGGCAACTAATGAAAAACTGTTTTTT
clone size: once; D gene: NA; V gene: TRBV7-2; J gene: TRBJ1-4; CDR3 protein: CASSLGWGQGFGEKLFF; CDR3 DNA: TGTGCCAGCAGCTTAGGTTGGGGCCAGGGTTTCGGTGAAAAACTGTTTTTT
clone size: NA; D gene: TRBD1; V gene: TRBV4-2; J gene: TRBJ2-6; CDR3 protein: CASSQDGQGASGANVLTF; CDR3 DNA: TGTGCCAGCAGCCAAGATGGGCAGGGGGCGTCTGGGGCCAACGTCCTGACTTTC
clone size: few; D gene: NA; V gene: TRBV6-5; J gene: TRBJ1-2; CDR3 protein: CASSLRGARGYTF; CDR3 DNA: TGTGCCAGCAGCCTTCGGGGGGCGCGTGGCTACACCTTC
clone size: NA; D gene: NA; V gene: TRBV4-3; J gene: TRBJ1-4; CDR3 protein: CASSQVGAGDNEKLFF; CDR3 DNA: TGCGCCAGCAGCCAAGTAGGTGCAGGGGATAATGAAAAACTGTTTTTT
clone size: NA; D gene: TRBD1; V gene: TRBV7-3; J gene: TRBJ2-5; CDR3 protein: CASSCDRGDQETQYF; CDR3 DNA: TGTGCCAGCAGCTGCGACAGGGGAGACCAAGAGACCCAGTACTTC
clone size: NA; D gene: NA; V gene: TRBV5-1; J gene: TRBJ2-5; CDR3 protein: CASSPVRQETQYF; CDR3 DNA: TGCGCCAGCTCTCCGGTCAGGCAAGAGACCCAGTACTTC
clone size: NA; D gene: TRBD1; V gene: TRBV5-1; J gene: TRBJ1-2; CDR3 protein: CASSWRQGVEYGYTF; CDR3 DNA: TGCGCCAGCAGCTGGCGACAGGGGGTAGAGTATGGCTACACCTTC
clone size: NA; D gene: NA; V gene: TRBV29-1; J gene: TRBJ2-1; CDR3 protein: CSVLGILHNEQFF; CDR3 DNA: TGCAGCGTCCTAGGTATTTTACATAATGAGCAGTTCTTC
clone size: NA; D gene: TRBD2; V gene: TRBV6-5; J gene: TRBJ2-5; CDR3 protein: CASSSTKGTSQETQYF; CDR3 DNA: TGTGCCAGCAGTTCAACGAAAGGGACTAGCCAAGAGACCCAGTACTTC
clone size: NA; D gene: TRBD1; V gene: TRBV5-1; J gene: TRBJ2-5; CDR3 protein: CASSLDGQGKETQYF; CDR3 DNA: TGCGCCAGCAGCTTGGATGGACAGGGTAAAGAGACCCAGTACTTC
clone size: NA; D gene: NA; V gene: TRBV7-2; J gene: TRBJ2-7; CDR3 protein: CASTATRASYEQYF; CDR3 DNA: TGTGCCAGCACCGCGACTAGAGCTTCCTACGAGCAGTACTTC
clone size: NA; D gene: NA; V gene: TRBV28; J gene: TRBJ2-7; CDR3 protein: CASSDITGYKIYEQYF; CDR3 DNA: TGTGCCAGCAGTGACATTACAGGGTACAAGATTTACGAGCAGTACTTC
clone size: few; D gene: TRBD2; V gene: TRBV9; J gene: TRBJ2-4; CDR3 protein: CASSVAGLAENIQYF; CDR3 DNA: TGTGCCAGCAGCGTAGCAGGACTAGCGGAAAACATTCAGTACTTC
clone size: NA; D gene: TRBD2; V gene: TRBV5-4; J gene: TRBJ2-1; CDR3 protein: CASSLDGGRAYNEQFF; CDR3 DNA: TGTGCCAGCAGCTTGGATGGCGGGAGGGCCTACAATGAGCAGTTCTTC
clone size: NA; D gene: TRBD1; V gene: TRBV2; J gene: TRBJ1-5; CDR3 protein: CASKTGGLGGQNQPQHF; CDR3 DNA: TGTGCCAGCAAGACAGGGGGATTAGGGGGCCAGAATCAGCCCCAGCATTTT
clone size: NA; D gene: NA; V gene: TRBV11-2; J gene: TRBJ1-2; CDR3 protein: CASSLGEAYGYTF; CDR3 DNA: TGTGCCAGCAGCCTGGGGGAGGCCTATGGCTACACCTTC
clone size: NA; D gene: NA; V gene: TRBV25-1; J gene: TRBJ2-6; CDR3 protein: CASSEVRWESGANVLTF; CDR3 DNA: TGTGCCAGCAGTGAAGTAAGATGGGAGTCTGGGGCCAACGTCCTGACTTTC
clone size: NA; D gene: TRBD2; V gene: TRBV5-1; J gene: TRBJ2-7; CDR3 protein: CASSLYLAGEPEQYF; CDR3 DNA: TGCGCCAGCAGCTTGTACCTAGCGGGAGAACCCGAGCAGTACTTC
clone size: few; D gene: NA; V gene: TRBV7-6; J gene: TRBJ1-2; CDR3 protein: CASSHPGGYGYTF; CDR3 DNA: TGTGCCAGCAGCCACCCGGGGGGCTATGGCTACACCTTC
clone size: few; D gene: TRBD1; V gene: TRBV18; J gene: TRBJ2-7; CDR3 protein: CASSSGTGIYEQYF; CDR3 DNA: TGTGCCAGCTCTTCCGGGACAGGGATCTACGAGCAGTACTTC
clone size: many; D gene: NA; V gene: TRBV5-1; J gene: TRBJ2-3; CDR3 protein: CASSLDSLTQYF; CDR3 DNA: TGCGCCAGCAGCTTGGACAGTCTTACGCAGTATTTT
clone size: NA; D gene: TRBD2; V gene: TRBV4-1; J gene: TRBJ2-3; CDR3 protein: CASSQDTSGGTDTQYF; CDR3 DNA: TGCGCCAGCAGCCAAGATACTAGCGGGGGGACAGATACGCAGTATTTT
clone size: few; D gene: NA; V gene: TRBV10-3; J gene: TRBJ1-4; CDR3 protein: CAISGGPNEKLFF; CDR3 DNA: TGTGCCATCAGCGGGGGACCTAATGAAAAACTGTTTTTT
clone size: NA; D gene: TRBD2; V gene: TRBV4-3; J gene: TRBJ2-1; CDR3 protein: CASSQDSGTSGRISYNEQFF; CDR3 DNA: TGCGCCAGCAGCCAAGATTCTGGGACTAGCGGGAGGATTTCCTACAATGAGCAGTTCTTC
clone size: few; D gene: NA; V gene: TRBV5-1; J gene: TRBJ2-5; CDR3 protein: CASSLAWETQYF; CDR3 DNA: TGCGCCAGCAGCCTCGCGTGGGAGACCCAGTACTTC
clone size: NA; D gene: NA; V gene: TRBV5-1; J gene: TRBJ1-2; CDR3 protein: CASSLGSALRFNGYTF; CDR3 DNA: TGCGCCAGCAGCTTGGGCTCCGCTCTTAGATTTAATGGCTACACCTTC
clone size: once; D gene: NA; V gene: TRBV7-2; J gene: TRBJ1-1; CDR3 protein: CASSWRRGNAEAFF; CDR3 DNA: TGTGCCAGCAGTTGGAGGCGGGGGAACGCTGAAGCTTTCTTT
clone size: NA; D gene: NA; V gene: TRBV5-6; J gene: TRBJ2-7; CDR3 protein: CASSLIDSPYHYEQYF; CDR3 DNA: TGTGCCAGCAGCTTGATAGACAGTCCTTACCACTACGAGCAGTACTTC
clone size: NA; D gene: NA; V gene: TRBV12-5; J gene: TRBJ2-3; CDR3 protein: CASGLSGGLIDTQYF; CDR3 DNA: TGTGCTAGTGGTTTGTCAGGGGGGCTGATAGATACGCAGTATTTT
clone size: NA; D gene: TRBD2; V gene: TRBV9; J gene: TRBJ2-2; CDR3 protein: CASSVGLAANTGELFF; CDR3 DNA: TGTGCCAGCAGCGTAGGACTAGCGGCAAACACCGGGGAGCTGTTTTTT
clone size: once; D gene: NA; V gene: TRBV27; J gene: TRBJ1-2; CDR3 protein: CASSSELGAGYTF; CDR3 DNA: TGTGCCAGCAGTTCCGAGTTGGGGGCTGGCTACACCTTC
clone size: NA; D gene: TRBD2; V gene: TRBV6-5; J gene: TRBJ2-5; CDR3 protein: CASSFTSGSQETQYF; CDR3 DNA: TGTGCCAGCAGTTTCACTAGCGGGTCCCAAGAGACCCAGTACTTC
clone size: NA; D gene: NA; V gene: TRBV10-3; J gene: TRBJ2-2; CDR3 protein: CATSPRTGDYTGELFF; CDR3 DNA: TGTGCCACTTCCCCAAGGACGGGAGATTATACCGGGGAGCTGTTTTTT
clone size: few; D gene: TRBD1; V gene: TRBV7-6; J gene: TRBJ1-4; CDR3 protein: CASSLGQGAGKLFF; CDR3 DNA: TGTGCCAGCAGCTTAGGACAGGGGGCGGGAAAACTGTTTTTT
clone size: NA; D gene: TRBD2; V gene: TRBV5-1; J gene: TRBJ2-7; CDR3 protein: CASSRTSGRNTYEQYF; CDR3 DNA: TGCGCCAGCAGCCGGACTAGCGGGAGAAATACCTACGAGCAGTACTTC
clone size: NA; D gene: NA; V gene: TRBV4-3; J gene: TRBJ1-2; CDR3 protein: CASSQMPGGAYGYTF; CDR3 DNA: TGCGCCAGCAGCCAAATGCCCGGAGGTGCATATGGCTACACTTTC
clone size: NA; D gene: TRBD2; V gene: TRBV5-1; J gene: TRBJ2-5; CDR3 protein: CASSGGTSGVFGETQYF; CDR3 DNA: TGCGCCAGCAGCGGGGGGACTAGCGGGGTTTTTGGAGAGACCCAGTACTTC
clone size: NA; D gene: NA; V gene: TRBV28; J gene: TRBJ2-7; CDR3 protein: CASSDLGGSYEQYF; CDR3 DNA: TGTGCCAGCAGTGACCTAGGGGGCTCCTACGAGCAGTACTTC
clone size: few; D gene: NA; V gene: TRBV5-1; J gene: TRBJ1-2; CDR3 protein: CASSLGQGGGYTF; CDR3 DNA: TGCGCCAGCAGCTTGGGTCAGGGAGGAGGCTACACCTTC
clone size: NA; D gene: NA; V gene: TRBV7-2; J gene: TRBJ2-3; CDR3 protein: CASQIGGRADTQYF; CDR3 DNA: TGTGCCAGCCAGATCGGCGGCAGAGCAGATACGCAGTATTTT
clone size: NA; D gene: TRBD2; V gene: TRBV5-6; J gene: TRBJ2-3; CDR3 protein: CASSGVLAGDTDTQYF; CDR3 DNA: TGTGCCAGCAGCGGGGTTCTAGCGGGGGACACAGATACGCAGTATTTT
clone size: NA; D gene: NA; V gene: TRBV28; J gene: TRBJ2-5; CDR3 protein: CASSPLGVLGTQYF; CDR3 DNA: TGTGCCAGCAGCCCCCTCGGGGTATTAGGGACCCAGTACTTC
clone size: NA; D gene: TRBD2; V gene: TRBV5-1; J gene: TRBJ2-5; CDR3 protein: CASSRTSGGVQETQYF; CDR3 DNA: TGCGCCAGCAGCAGGACTAGCGGGGGGGTACAAGAGACCCAGTACTTC
clone size: few; D gene: NA; V gene: TRBV18; J gene: TRBJ2-5; CDR3 protein: CASSPVRGVQETQYF; CDR3 DNA: TGTGCCAGCTCACCCGTTCGCGGGGTCCAGGAGACCCAGTACTTC
clone size: few; D gene: TRBD1; V gene: TRBV30; J gene: TRBJ1-6; CDR3 protein: CAWSIGGGFNSPLHF; CDR3 DNA: TGTGCCTGGAGTATAGGGGGCGGGTTCAATTCACCCCTCCACTTT
clone size: NA; D gene: TRBD2; V gene: TRBV7-3; J gene: TRBJ2-3; CDR3 protein: CASSFLRGGRDTQYF; CDR3 DNA: TGTGCCAGCAGCTTCTTGCGGGGGGGCCGAGATACGCAGTATTTT
clone size: few; D gene: NA; V gene: TRBV7-9; J gene: TRBJ1-1; CDR3 protein: CASSAVRSEPMNTEAFF; CDR3 DNA: TGTGCCAGCAGCGCAGTACGTTCGGAGCCCATGAACACTGAAGCTTTCTTT
clone size: NA; D gene: TRBD2; V gene: TRBV4-2; J gene: TRBJ2-7; CDR3 protein: CASSPGLAGLGEQYF; CDR3 DNA: TGTGCCAGCAGCCCGGGACTAGCGGGACTGGGAGAGCAGTACTTC
clone size: once; D gene: TRBD2; V gene: TRBV27; J gene: TRBJ2-3; CDR3 protein: CASRALGLAGVPDTQYF; CDR3 DNA: TGTGCCAGCAGGGCTCTGGGACTAGCGGGAGTACCAGATACGCAGTATTTT
clone size: NA; D gene: NA; V gene: TRBV7-2; J gene: TRBJ1-1; CDR3 protein: CASSFRQVVAEAFF; CDR3 DNA: TGTGCCAGCAGCTTCAGGCAGGTGGTAGCTGAAGCTTTCTTT
clone size: NA; D gene: NA; V gene: TRBV11-2; J gene: TRBJ1-2; CDR3 protein: CASSLNGNYGYTF; CDR3 DNA: TGTGCCAGCAGCTTAAACGGGAACTATGGCTACACCTTC
clone size: NA; D gene: NA; V gene: TRBV9; J gene: TRBJ2-5; CDR3 protein: CASSVGGRDNQETQYF; CDR3 DNA: TGTGCCAGCAGCGTAGGAGGAAGGGACAACCAAGAGACCCAGTACTTC
clone size: NA; D gene: NA; V gene: TRBV5-6; J gene: TRBJ1-1; CDR3 protein: CASSHVTGSTEAFF; CDR3 DNA: TGTGCCAGCAGCCATGTCACAGGGAGTACTGAAGCTTTCTTT
clone size: NA; D gene: NA; V gene: TRBV4-1; J gene: TRBJ1-2; CDR3 protein: CASSHPLVTYGYTF; CDR3 DNA: TGCGCCAGCAGCCACCCCTTAGTAACCTATGGCTACACCTTC